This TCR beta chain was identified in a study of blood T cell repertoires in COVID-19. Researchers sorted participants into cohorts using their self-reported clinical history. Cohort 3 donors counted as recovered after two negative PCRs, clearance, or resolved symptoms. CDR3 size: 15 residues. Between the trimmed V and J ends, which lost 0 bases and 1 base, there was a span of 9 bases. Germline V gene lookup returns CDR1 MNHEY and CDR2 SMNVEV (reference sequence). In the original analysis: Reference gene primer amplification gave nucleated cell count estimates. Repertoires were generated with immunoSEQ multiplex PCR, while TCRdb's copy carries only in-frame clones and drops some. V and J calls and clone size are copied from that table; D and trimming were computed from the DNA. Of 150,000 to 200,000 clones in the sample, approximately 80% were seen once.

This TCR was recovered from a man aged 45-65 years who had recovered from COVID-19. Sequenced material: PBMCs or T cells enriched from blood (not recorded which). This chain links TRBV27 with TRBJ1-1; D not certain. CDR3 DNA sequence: TGTGCCAGCAGTTTATCAGCAGGTTGGAACACTGAAGCTTTCTTT. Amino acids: CASSLSAGWNTEAFF.